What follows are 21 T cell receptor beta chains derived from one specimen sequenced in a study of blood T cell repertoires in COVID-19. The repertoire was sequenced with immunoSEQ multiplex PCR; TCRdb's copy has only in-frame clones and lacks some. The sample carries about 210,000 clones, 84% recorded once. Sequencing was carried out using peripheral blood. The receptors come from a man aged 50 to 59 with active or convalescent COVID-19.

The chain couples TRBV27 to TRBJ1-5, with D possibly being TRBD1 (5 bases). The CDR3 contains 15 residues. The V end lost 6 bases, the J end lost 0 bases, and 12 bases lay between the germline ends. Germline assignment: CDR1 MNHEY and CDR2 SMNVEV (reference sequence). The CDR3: CASRGIGGSNQPQHF. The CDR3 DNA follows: TGTGCCAGCAGGGGGATCGGGGGTAGCAATCAGCCCCAGCATTTT.

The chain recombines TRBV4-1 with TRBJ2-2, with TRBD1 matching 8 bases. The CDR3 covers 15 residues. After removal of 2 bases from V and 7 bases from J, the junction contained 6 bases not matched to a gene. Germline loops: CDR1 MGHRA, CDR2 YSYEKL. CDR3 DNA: TGCGCCAGCAGCCAACTGGACAGGGATAACGGGGAGCTGTTTTTT. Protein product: CASSQLDRDNGELFF.

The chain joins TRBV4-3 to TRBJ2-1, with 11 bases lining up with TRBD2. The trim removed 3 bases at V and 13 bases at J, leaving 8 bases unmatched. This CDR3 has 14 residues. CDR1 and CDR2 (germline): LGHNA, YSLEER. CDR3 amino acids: CASSQEGLAGSQFF. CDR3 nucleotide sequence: TGCGCCAGCAGCCAGGAAGGACTAGCGGGTTCCCAGTTCTTC.

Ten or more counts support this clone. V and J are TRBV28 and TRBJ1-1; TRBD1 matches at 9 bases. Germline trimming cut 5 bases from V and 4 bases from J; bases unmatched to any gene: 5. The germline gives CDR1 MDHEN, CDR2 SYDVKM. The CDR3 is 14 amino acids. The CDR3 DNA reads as TGTGCCAGCAGTCTGGGACAGGGCGGCACTGAAGCTTTCTTT. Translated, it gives CASSLGQGGTEAFF. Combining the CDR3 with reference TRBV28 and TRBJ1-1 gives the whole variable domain DVKVTQSSRYLVKRTGEKVFLECVQDMDHENMFWYRQDPGLGLRLIYFSYDVKMKEKGDIPEGYSVSREKKERFSLILESASTNQTSMYLCASSLGQGGTEAFFGQGTRLTVV.

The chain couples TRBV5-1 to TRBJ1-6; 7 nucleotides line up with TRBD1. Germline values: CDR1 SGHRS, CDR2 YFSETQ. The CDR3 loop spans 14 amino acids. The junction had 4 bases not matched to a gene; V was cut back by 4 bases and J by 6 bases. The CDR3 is CASSSDRVNSPLHF. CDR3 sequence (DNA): TGCGCCAGCAGCAGCGACAGGGTTAATTCACCCCTCCACTTT. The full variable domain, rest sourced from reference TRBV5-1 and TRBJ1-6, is KAGVTQTPRYLIKTRGQQVTLSCSPISGHRSVSWYQQTPGQGLQFLFEYFSETQRNKGNFPGRFSGRQFSNSRSEMNVSTLELGDSALYLCASSSDRVNSPLHFGNGTRLTVT.

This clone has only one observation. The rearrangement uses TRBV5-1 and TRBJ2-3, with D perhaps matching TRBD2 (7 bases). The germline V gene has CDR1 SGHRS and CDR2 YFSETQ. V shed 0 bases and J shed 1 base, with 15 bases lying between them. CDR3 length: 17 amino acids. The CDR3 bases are TGCGCCAGCAGCTTGGAACCGAAGGGGGGGGGCACAGATACGCAGTATTTT. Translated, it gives CASSLEPKGGGTDTQYF. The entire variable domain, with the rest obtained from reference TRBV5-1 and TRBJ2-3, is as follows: KAGVTQTPRYLIKTRGQQVTLSCSPISGHRSVSWYQQTPGQGLQFLFEYFSETQRNKGNFPGRFSGRQFSNSRSEMNVSTLELGDSALYLCASSLEPKGGGTDTQYFGPGTRLTVL.

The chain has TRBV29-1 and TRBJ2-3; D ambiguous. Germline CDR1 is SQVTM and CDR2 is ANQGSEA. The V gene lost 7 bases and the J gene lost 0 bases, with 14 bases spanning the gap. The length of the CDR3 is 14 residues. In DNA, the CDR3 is TGCAGCGCCTGTGAGGCTGCTAGCACAGATACGCAGTATTTT. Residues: CSACEAASTDTQYF.

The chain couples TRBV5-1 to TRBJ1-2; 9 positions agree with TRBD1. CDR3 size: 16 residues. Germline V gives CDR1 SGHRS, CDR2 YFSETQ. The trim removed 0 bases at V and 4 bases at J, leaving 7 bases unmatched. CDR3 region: CASSLAVQGAGYGYTF. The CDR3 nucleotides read TGCGCCAGCAGCTTGGCCGTACAGGGGGCAGGCTATGGCTACACCTTC.

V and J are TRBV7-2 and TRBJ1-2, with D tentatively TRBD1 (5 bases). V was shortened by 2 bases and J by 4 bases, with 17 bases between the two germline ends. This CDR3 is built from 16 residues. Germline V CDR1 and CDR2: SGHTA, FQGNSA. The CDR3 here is CASSLTRGGEGYGYTF. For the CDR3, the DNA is TGTGCCAGCAGCTTAACAAGGGGCGGGGAGGGCTATGGCTACACCTTC.

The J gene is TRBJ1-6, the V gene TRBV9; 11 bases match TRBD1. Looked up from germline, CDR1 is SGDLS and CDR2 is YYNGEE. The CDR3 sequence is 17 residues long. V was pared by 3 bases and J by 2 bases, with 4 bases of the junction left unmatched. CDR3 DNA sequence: TGTGCCAGCAGCGAGGGACAGGGGGTTCCCTATAATTCACCCCTCCACTTT. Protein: CASSEGQGVPYNSPLHF.

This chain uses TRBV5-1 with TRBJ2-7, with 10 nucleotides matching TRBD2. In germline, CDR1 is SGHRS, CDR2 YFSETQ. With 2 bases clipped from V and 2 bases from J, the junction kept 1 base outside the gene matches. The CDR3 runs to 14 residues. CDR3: CASSFGLAAYEQYF. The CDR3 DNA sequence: TGCGCCAGCAGCTTCGGACTAGCGGCCTACGAGCAGTACTTC.

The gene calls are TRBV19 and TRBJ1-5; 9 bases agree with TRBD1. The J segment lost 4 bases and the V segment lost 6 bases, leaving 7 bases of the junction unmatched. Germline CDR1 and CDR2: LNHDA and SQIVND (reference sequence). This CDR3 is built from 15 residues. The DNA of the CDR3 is TGTGCCAGTAGCGCACAGGGGGCGCATAATCAGCCCCAGCATTTT. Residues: CASSAQGAHNQPQHF.

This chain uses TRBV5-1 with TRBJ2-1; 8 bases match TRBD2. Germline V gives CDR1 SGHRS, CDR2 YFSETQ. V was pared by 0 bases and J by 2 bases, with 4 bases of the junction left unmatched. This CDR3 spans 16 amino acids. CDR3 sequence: CASSLVGAGAYNEQFF. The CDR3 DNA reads TGCGCCAGCAGCTTGGTCGGAGCGGGGGCCTACAATGAGCAGTTCTTC.

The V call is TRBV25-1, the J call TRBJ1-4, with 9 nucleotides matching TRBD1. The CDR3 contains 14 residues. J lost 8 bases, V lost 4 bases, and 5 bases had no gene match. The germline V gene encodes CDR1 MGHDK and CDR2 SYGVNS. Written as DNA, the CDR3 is TGTGCCAGCAGTGCGGGACAGGGAGGGGAAAAACTGTTTTTT. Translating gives CASSAGQGGEKLFF.

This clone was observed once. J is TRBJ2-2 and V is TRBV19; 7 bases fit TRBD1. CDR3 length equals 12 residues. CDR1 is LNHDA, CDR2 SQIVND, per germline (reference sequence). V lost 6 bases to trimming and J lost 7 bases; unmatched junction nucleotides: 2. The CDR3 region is CASSGTVGELFF. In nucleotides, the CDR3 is TGTGCCAGTAGCGGGACAGTCGGGGAGCTGTTTTTT.

The CDR3 sequence: CASSIGASGAYEQYF. The CDR3 DNA follows: TGTGCCAGTAGTATAGGGGCTAGCGGGGCCTACGAGCAGTACTTC. The V gene is TRBV19, the J gene TRBJ2-7; 9 bases fit TRBD2. The CDR3 runs to 15 residues. The ends lost 1 base at V and 2 bases at J; junction bases unmatched: 3. Germline CDR1 is LNHDA and CDR2 is SQIVND (reference sequence).

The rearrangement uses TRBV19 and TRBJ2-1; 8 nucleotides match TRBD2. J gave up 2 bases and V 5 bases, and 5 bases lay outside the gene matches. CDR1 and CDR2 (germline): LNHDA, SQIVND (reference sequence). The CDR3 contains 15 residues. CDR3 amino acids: CASSPTSGPYNEQFF. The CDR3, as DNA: TGTGCCAGTAGTCCAACTAGCGGTCCCTACAATGAGCAGTTCTTC.

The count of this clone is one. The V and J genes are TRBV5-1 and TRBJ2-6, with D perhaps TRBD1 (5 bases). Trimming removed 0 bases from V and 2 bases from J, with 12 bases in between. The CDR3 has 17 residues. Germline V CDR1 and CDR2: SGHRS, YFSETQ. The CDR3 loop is CASSLGGSWAGANVLTF. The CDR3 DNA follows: TGCGCCAGCAGCTTGGGGGGCAGTTGGGCTGGGGCCAACGTCCTGACTTTC.

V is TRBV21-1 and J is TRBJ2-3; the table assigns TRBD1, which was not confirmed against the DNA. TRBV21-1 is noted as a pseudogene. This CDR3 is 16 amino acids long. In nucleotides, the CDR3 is TGTGCCAGCAGCAAAGGTCCGACAGGCTTCACAGATACGCAGTATTTT. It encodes CASSKGPTGFTDTQYF.

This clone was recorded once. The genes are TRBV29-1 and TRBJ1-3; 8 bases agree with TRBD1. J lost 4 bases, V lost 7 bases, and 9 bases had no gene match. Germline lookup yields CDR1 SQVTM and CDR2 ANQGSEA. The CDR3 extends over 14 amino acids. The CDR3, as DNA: TGCAGCGCCTGGACAGGGAGCTCGGGAAACACCATATATTTT. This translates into CSAWTGSSGNTIYF.

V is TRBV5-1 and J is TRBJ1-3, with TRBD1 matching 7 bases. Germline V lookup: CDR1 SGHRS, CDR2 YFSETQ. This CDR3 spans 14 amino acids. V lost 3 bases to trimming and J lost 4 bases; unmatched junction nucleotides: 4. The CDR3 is CASSSGGPGNTIYF. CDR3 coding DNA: TGCGCCAGCAGCTCAGGGGGGCCCGGAAACACCATATATTTT.